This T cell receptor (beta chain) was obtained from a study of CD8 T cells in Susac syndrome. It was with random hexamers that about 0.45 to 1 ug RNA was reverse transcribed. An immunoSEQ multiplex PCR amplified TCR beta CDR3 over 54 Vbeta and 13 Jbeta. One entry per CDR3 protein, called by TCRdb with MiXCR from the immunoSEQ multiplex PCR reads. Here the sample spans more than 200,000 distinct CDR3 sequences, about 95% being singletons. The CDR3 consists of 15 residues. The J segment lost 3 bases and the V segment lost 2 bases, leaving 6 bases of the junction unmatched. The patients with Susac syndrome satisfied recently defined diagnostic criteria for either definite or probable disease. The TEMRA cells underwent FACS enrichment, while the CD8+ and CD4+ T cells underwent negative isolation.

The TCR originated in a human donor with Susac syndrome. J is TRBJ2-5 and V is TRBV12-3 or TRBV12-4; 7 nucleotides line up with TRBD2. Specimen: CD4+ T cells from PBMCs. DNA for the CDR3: TGTGCCAGCAGTTTAAGACGGGGAGGGGAAGAGACCCAGTACTTC. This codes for CASSLRRGGEETQYF.